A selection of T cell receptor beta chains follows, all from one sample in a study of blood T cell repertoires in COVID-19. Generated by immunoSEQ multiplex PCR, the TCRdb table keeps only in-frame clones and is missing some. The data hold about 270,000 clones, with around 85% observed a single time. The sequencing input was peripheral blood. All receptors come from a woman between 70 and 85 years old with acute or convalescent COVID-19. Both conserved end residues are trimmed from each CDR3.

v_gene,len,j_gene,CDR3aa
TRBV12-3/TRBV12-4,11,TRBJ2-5,ASSLGTSETQY
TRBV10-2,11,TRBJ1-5,ATRQGPYQPQH
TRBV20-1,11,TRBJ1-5,SASQGVNQPQH
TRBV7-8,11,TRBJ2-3,ASRLTGSGTQY
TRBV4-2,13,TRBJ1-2,ASSQDLTINYGYT
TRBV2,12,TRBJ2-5,ASSEYRDQETQY
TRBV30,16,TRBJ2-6,AWSVQETGGSGANVLT
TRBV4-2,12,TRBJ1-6,ASSQDGGVSPLH
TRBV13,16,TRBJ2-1,ASSRTSGGPTTYNEQF
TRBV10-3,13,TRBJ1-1,AISETTPDSPGAF
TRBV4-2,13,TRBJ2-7,ASSQGGATTYEQY
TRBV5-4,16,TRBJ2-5,ASSFYLYIETGWETQY
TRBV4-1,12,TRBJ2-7,ASSAGTGTYEQY
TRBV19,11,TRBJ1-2,ASSLPAEAGYT
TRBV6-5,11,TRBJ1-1,ASPRSPNTEAF
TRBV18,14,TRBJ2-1,ASSLATSGRDSEQF
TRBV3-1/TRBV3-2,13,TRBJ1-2,ASSQAGTGSRGYT
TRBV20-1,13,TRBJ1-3,SASPASGSGNTIY
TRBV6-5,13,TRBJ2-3,ASTLGLASTDTQY